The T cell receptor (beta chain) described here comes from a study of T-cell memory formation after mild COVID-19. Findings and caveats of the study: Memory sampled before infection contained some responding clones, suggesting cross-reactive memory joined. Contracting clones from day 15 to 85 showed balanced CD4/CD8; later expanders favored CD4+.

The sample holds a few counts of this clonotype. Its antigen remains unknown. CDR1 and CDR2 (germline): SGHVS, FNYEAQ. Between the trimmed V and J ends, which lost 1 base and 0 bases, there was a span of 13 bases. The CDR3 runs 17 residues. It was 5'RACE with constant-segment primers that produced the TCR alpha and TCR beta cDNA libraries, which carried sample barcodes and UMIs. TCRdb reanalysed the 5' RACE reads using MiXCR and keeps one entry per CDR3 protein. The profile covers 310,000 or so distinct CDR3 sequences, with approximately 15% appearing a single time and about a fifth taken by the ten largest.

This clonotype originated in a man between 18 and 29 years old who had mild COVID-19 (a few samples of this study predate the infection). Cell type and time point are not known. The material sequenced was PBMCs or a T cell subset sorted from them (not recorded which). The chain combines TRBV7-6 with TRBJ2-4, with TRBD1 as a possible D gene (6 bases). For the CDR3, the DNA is TGTGCCAGCAGCTTAGGGCCGGGACAACTAGCCAAAAACATTCAGTACTTC. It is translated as CASSLGPGQLAKNIQYF.